This entry lists 29 T cell receptor beta chains sequenced from one sample in a study of CD8+ T cells in alopecia areata. Sample treatment: oral pan-JAK inhibitor, 5-10 mg twice daily. RNA extraction was followed by reverse transcription into cDNA, which acted as the sequencing template. Measured with immunoSEQ multiplex PCR; TCRdb has only the in-frame clones, and not every one. The sample includes 150,000 to 250,000 clones, more than 55% of them seen just once. Sequenced material: CD4+ T cells sorted from blood, taken at week 4, from a patient treated with tofacitinib. These receptors were collected from a human donor with alopecia areata.

The V call is TRBV30, the J call TRBJ1-6; D call uncertain. The CDR3 sequence is 15 residues long. Germline values: CDR1 GTSNPN, CDR2 SVGIG (reference sequence). V gave up 8 bases and J gave up 0 bases, with 14 bases separating them. The CDR3 sequence: CAIRTASSYNSPLHF. The CDR3 DNA follows: TGTGCCATACGGACCGCGAGCTCCTATAATTCACCCCTCCACTTT.

A few counts support this clone. V gene TRBV29-1 combines with J gene TRBJ1-4; 7 bases fit TRBD1. The CDR3 contains 15 residues. Germline V gene lookup returns CDR1 SQVTM and CDR2 ANQGSEA. The J segment lost 5 bases and the V segment lost 4 bases, leaving 10 bases of the junction unmatched. The CDR3 protein is CSVVSPGRGNEKLFF. The CDR3 DNA reads as TGCAGCGTTGTATCCCCCGGCAGGGGGAATGAAAAACTGTTTTTT.

The gene calls are TRBV15 and TRBJ2-3; the D is unclear. CDR1 LNHNV and CDR2 YYDKDF come from the germline V gene (reference sequence). The CDR3 is 15 amino acids. Trimming took 2 bases from V and 2 from J, leaving 11 bases between them. DNA of the CDR3: TGTGCCACCAGCAGAAGACTTAACCCCACAGATACGCAGTATTTT. This gives the protein CATSRRLNPTDTQYF. The full variable domain, with the rest looked up from reference TRBV15 and TRBJ2-3, is DAMVIQNPRYQVTQFGKPVTLSCSQTLNHNVMYWYQQKSSQAPKLLFHYYDKDFNNEADTPDNFQSRRPNTSFCFLDIRSPGLGDTAMYLCATSRRLNPTDTQYFGPGTRLTVL.

A single count supports this clone. The chain joins TRBV4-1 to TRBJ1-1, with 7 bases that match TRBD1. The CDR3 contains 14 residues. Germline V gene lookup returns CDR1 MGHRA and CDR2 YSYEKL. V trimming: 4 bases; J trimming: 8 bases; junction bases outside the gene matches: 10. CDR3 sequence reads: CASSPDRAPWEAFF. The CDR3 nucleotides read TGCGCCAGCAGCCCTGACAGGGCCCCCTGGGAAGCTTTCTTT.

This chain uses TRBV29-1 with TRBJ1-2; D gene unclear. V was shortened by 7 bases and J by 4 bases, with 13 bases between the two germline ends. Germline CDR1 is SQVTM and CDR2 is ANQGSEA. CDR3 length equals 12 residues. CDR3 residues: CSAFLGSYGYTF. DNA of the CDR3: TGCAGCGCCTTCCTGGGCTCCTATGGCTACACCTTC.

The chain joins TRBV27 to TRBJ1-2, with D perhaps TRBD1 (6 bases). The CDR3 totals 13 residues. V lost 4 bases and J 4 bases, leaving 10 bases between the germline ends. Germline CDR1 is MNHEY and CDR2 is SMNVEV (reference sequence). CDR3 residues: CASSSQGSYGYTF. The CDR3 coding sequence is TGTGCCAGCAGTTCACAGGGAAGCTATGGCTACACCTTC.

This clone appeared a few times. The chain uses TRBV30 and TRBJ2-5; no firm D call. Germline V gives CDR1 GTSNPN, CDR2 SVGIG (reference sequence). V was cut by 1 base and J by 2 bases, with 8 bases left in between. The CDR3 length is 13 residues. Here the CDR3 reads CAWSATSQETQYF. As DNA, the CDR3 is TGTGCCTGGAGTGCTACTTCTCAAGAGACCCAGTACTTC.

The sample holds a few counts of this clone. The gene calls are TRBV4-1 and TRBJ2-2, with D unresolved. Germline V gene data show CDR1 as MGHRA and CDR2 as YSYEKL. V was trimmed by 1 base and J by 2 bases, leaving 5 bases between them. There are 14 residues in the CDR3. CDR3 bases: TGCGCCAGCAGCCAAGTCCCAAACACCGGGGAGCTGTTTTTT. Encoded protein: CASSQVPNTGELFF.

The chain uses TRBV5-1 and TRBJ1-2, with 7 bases that match TRBD1. Per the germline V gene, CDR1 is SGHRS and CDR2 is YFSETQ. V was pared by 4 bases and J by 7 bases, with 4 bases of the junction left unmatched. The length of the CDR3 is 12 residues. CDR3 sequence (DNA): TGCGCCAGCAGCCCTGACAGGGCTGGCTACACCTTC. Translated: CASSPDRAGYTF. The full variable domain, with the rest looked up from reference TRBV5-1 and TRBJ1-2, is KAGVTQTPRYLIKTRGQQVTLSCSPISGHRSVSWYQQTPGQGLQFLFEYFSETQRNKGNFPGRFSGRQFSNSRSEMNVSTLELGDSALYLCASSPDRAGYTFGSGTRLTVV.

J is TRBJ2-5 and V is TRBV25-1; weak D call: TRBD2 (5 bases). CDR1 and CDR2 from the germline V gene are MGHDK and SYGVNS. V was pared by 2 bases and J by 2 bases, with 15 bases between. This CDR3 spans 16 amino acids. CDR3 DNA sequence: TGTGCCAGCAGTGAAGGAGGTCGTACGAGGCAAGAGACCCAGTACTTC. Translation gives CASSEGGRTRQETQYF.

This clone was seen more than once but under ten times. The chain employs TRBV5-1 and TRBJ2-3; D is unclear. Trimming took 3 bases from V and 2 from J, leaving 1 base between them. This CDR3 has 11 amino acids. CDR1 is SGHRS, CDR2 YFSETQ, per germline. CDR3 DNA: TGCGCCAGCAGCTCCACAGATACGCAGTATTTT. Protein sequence: CASSSTDTQYF.

This chain links TRBV30 with TRBJ1-1; D might be TRBD1 (5 bases). V dropped 4 bases and J dropped 4 bases, with 19 bases sitting between them. There are 15 residues in the CDR3. CDR1 is GTSNPN, CDR2 SVGIG, per germline (reference sequence). CDR3 coding DNA: TGTGCCTGGACCGACATACAGGCATTGAGCACTGAAGCTTTCTTT. It yields the protein CAWTDIQALSTEAFF.

J is TRBJ2-7 and V is TRBV7-9; D gene uncertain. The CDR3 loop spans 10 amino acids. Trimming removed 5 bases from V and 7 bases from J, with 6 bases in between. Germline CDR1 and CDR2: SEHNR and FQNEAQ (reference sequence). CDR3 bases: TGTGCCAGCAGCCCCGCGGAGCAGTACTTC. Encoded protein: CASSPAEQYF.

This clone was seen a few times. The J gene is TRBJ1-2, the V gene TRBV15, with TRBD1 matching 11 bases. Germline V gives CDR1 LNHNV, CDR2 YYDKDF (reference sequence). The junction had 3 bases not matched to a gene; V was cut back by 0 bases and J by 6 bases. This CDR3 has 15 amino acids. The CDR3 DNA sequence: TGTGCCACCAGCAGAGATCGGACAGGGGGCAATGGCTACACCTTC. Encoded protein: CATSRDRTGGNGYTF.

In this sample, this clone turned up a few times. V gene TRBV28 combines with J gene TRBJ2-7; 7 bases line up with TRBD2. V was pared by 1 base and J by 4 bases, with 1 base of the junction left unmatched. The CDR3 spans 13 residues. Germline V gene data show CDR1 as MDHEN and CDR2 as SYDVKM. For the CDR3, the DNA is TGTGCCAGCAGTTTATCGCGGGGGTACGAGCAGTACTTC. Its protein product is CASSLSRGYEQYF.

This clone was seen only a few times. This chain's CDR3 is CASSFLAKQYF. The CDR3 DNA reads TGTGCCAGCAGTTTTCTGGCTAAGCAGTACTTC. This chain joins TRBV28 and TRBJ2-4; D gene ambiguous. The V gene lost 3 bases and the J gene lost 13 bases, with 10 bases spanning the gap. CDR3 length: 11 amino acids. Per germline, CDR1 MDHEN and CDR2 SYDVKM.

The J gene is TRBJ2-6, the V gene TRBV7-6; no clear D. From germline, CDR1 is SGHVS and CDR2 FNYEAQ. This CDR3 comprises 20 residues. V was pared by 1 base and J by 0 bases, with 19 bases between. In DNA form, the CDR3 reads TGTGCCAGCAGCTTAGGGCCCCTTAGAGAGTTGCCCTCTGGGGCCAACGTCCTGACTTTC. Protein product: CASSLGPLRELPSGANVLTF.

This clone has only a few counts. The V and J genes are TRBV7-2 and TRBJ1-6, with 10 bases matching TRBD1. This CDR3 region has 15 residues. Trimming cost V 2 bases and J 11 bases; bases outside gene matches: 6. Germline V gene lookup returns CDR1 SGHTA and CDR2 FQGNSA. The CDR3 nucleotides are TGTGCCAGCAGCTTACAGACAGGGGGCATTACACCCCTCCACTTT. It translates to CASSLQTGGITPLHF.

This clone was observed a few times. This CDR3 is also generated by other DNA sequences in the sample. The chain is built from TRBV6-6 and TRBJ2-5; D perhaps matches TRBD1 (5 bases). The CDR3 runs to 13 residues. CDR1 MNHNY and CDR2 SVGAGI come from the germline V gene (reference sequence). Trimming pared 3 bases from V and 3 bases from J, leaving 8 bases between. For the CDR3, the DNA is TGTGCCAGCAGTTATAGGGGTGAAGAGACCCAGTACTTC. This encodes CASSYRGEETQYF.

This sequence joins TRBV30 and TRBJ1-1; maybe TRBD1 (5 bases). Germline CDR1 and CDR2: GTSNPN and SVGIG (reference sequence). This CDR3 is 13 amino acids long. V lost 3 bases and J 0 bases, leaving 8 bases between the germline ends. The CDR3: CAWSAGLNTEAFF. CDR3 bases: TGTGCCTGGAGCGCAGGGTTGAACACTGAAGCTTTCTTT.

This clone occurred once. The gene calls are TRBV9 and TRBJ2-5; 13 positions match TRBD2. The CDR3 is 16 amino acids. V lost 4 bases, J lost 2 bases, and 5 bases stayed unmatched. Per germline, CDR1 SGDLS and CDR2 YYNGEE. Written as DNA, the CDR3 is TGTGCCAGCAGCCCGCGACTAGCGGGGGGACAAGAGACCCAGTACTTC. Amino acid sequence: CASSPRLAGGQETQYF.

The rearrangement uses TRBV29-1 and TRBJ2-2; TRBD1 might be the D (5 bases). The V gene lost 7 bases and the J gene lost 1 base, with 16 bases spanning the gap. The CDR3 is made up of 15 amino acids. Germline V gives CDR1 SQVTM, CDR2 ANQGSEA. CDR3 in DNA: TGCAGCGAGAAAAAGGGGCCCGGGAACACCGGGGAGCTGTTTTTT. This encodes CSEKKGPGNTGELFF.

The chain uses TRBV28 and TRBJ2-5; D unresolved. V was shortened by 6 bases and J by 5 bases, with 7 bases between the two germline ends. Germline lookup yields CDR1 MDHEN and CDR2 SYDVKM. This CDR3 is built from 11 residues. The CDR3 sequence: CASRRRETQYF. The CDR3, as DNA: TGTGCCAGCAGGCGCCGTGAGACCCAGTACTTC.

The sample holds a few counts of this clone. This rearrangement joins TRBV28 to TRBJ2-7; 10 positions match TRBD1. This CDR3 comprises 13 residues. CDR1 and CDR2 (germline): MDHEN, SYDVKM. The junction had 10 bases not matched to a gene; V was cut back by 10 bases and J by 7 bases. The CDR3 protein is CATWGTGDQEQYF. DNA of the CDR3: TGTGCCACGTGGGGGACAGGGGATCAGGAGCAGTACTTC.

The rearrangement links TRBV29-1 to TRBJ2-5, with TRBD2 identical over 7 bases. From germline, CDR1 is SQVTM and CDR2 ANQGSEA. V gave up 7 bases and J gave up 5 bases; unmatched junction bases: 1. This CDR3 has 10 residues. CDR3 sequence: CSGGGETQYF. The CDR3 coding sequence is TGCAGCGGGGGGGGTGAGACCCAGTACTTC.

This chain links TRBV7-2 with TRBJ1-1, with unresolved D. Per the germline V gene, CDR1 is SGHTA and CDR2 is FQGNSA. The germline V and J ends were trimmed by 5 bases and 0 bases, with 7 bases remaining between them. The CDR3 contains 13 residues. CDR3 nucleotide sequence: TGTGCCAGCAGCCGTCAAGTGAACACTGAAGCTTTCTTT. Translation: CASSRQVNTEAFF. The full variable domain, completed using reference TRBV7-2 and TRBJ1-1, is GAGVSQSPSNKVTEKGKDVELRCDPISGHTALYWYRQSLGQGLEFLIYFQGNSAPDKSGLPSDRFSAERTGGSVSTLTIQRTQQEDSAVYLCASSRQVNTEAFFGQGTRLTVV.

V gene TRBV6-1 combines with J gene TRBJ1-5; perhaps TRBD1 as D (6 bases). This CDR3 is built from 14 residues. The germline V gene has CDR1 MNHNS and CDR2 SASEGT. V was cut by 7 bases and J by 5 bases, with 15 bases left in between. The DNA of the CDR3 is TGTGCCAGCACCGCCAGGGGTTCGGATCAGCCCCAGCATTTT. This codes for CASTARGSDQPQHF.

The chain employs TRBV5-1 and TRBJ2-7; tentative D call: TRBD1 (6 bases). The germline V and J ends were trimmed by 0 bases and 6 bases, with 10 bases remaining between them. Germline assignment: CDR1 SGHRS and CDR2 YFSETQ. The CDR3 has 13 amino acids. CDR3 sequence: CASSLEADSEQYF. DNA for the CDR3: TGCGCCAGCAGCTTGGAGGCGGACAGCGAGCAGTACTTC.

This clone was detected only a few times. The chain is built from TRBV29-1 and TRBJ2-4, with a possible D match to TRBD2 (7 bases). V was cut by 7 bases and J by 7 bases, with 20 bases left in between. This CDR3 is built from 14 residues. From germline, CDR1 is SQVTM and CDR2 ANQGSEA. The CDR3 spells CSALPGGRGNIQYF. Written as DNA, the CDR3 is TGCAGCGCCCTTCCCGGGGGGCGCGGGAACATTCAGTACTTC. Using reference TRBV29-1 and TRBJ2-4 for the parts outside the CDR3, the full variable domain is SAVISQKPSRDICQRGTSLTIQCQVDSQVTMMFWYRQQPGQSLTLIATANQGSEATYESGFVIDKFPISRPNLTFSTLTVSNMSPEDSSIYLCSALPGGRGNIQYFGAGTRLSVL.